This TCR beta chain was documented in a study of blood T cell repertoires in COVID-19. Authors' methods: Reference gene primer amplification gave nucleated cell count estimates. Clones were sequenced by immunoSEQ multiplex PCR, and TCRdb holds only the in-frame ones, with some missing. The V and J calls and clone size are taken from that table; D and trimming were inferred from the DNA. The table includes about 120,000 clones, roughly 85% detected once. The junction had 9 bases not matched to a gene; V was cut back by 5 bases and J by 4 bases. The CDR3 length is 15 residues. CDR1 and CDR2 (germline): LNHDA, SQIVND (reference sequence).

The chain uses TRBV19 and TRBJ1-1, with 8 nucleotides matching TRBD1. Sequenced sample: peripheral blood. This TCR came from a man aged 40-49 years with acute or convalescent COVID-19. The CDR3 DNA reads as TGTGCCAGTAGTGCAAGACAGGGGACGGGCACTGAAGCTTTCTTT. Translating it yields CASSARQGTGTEAFF.